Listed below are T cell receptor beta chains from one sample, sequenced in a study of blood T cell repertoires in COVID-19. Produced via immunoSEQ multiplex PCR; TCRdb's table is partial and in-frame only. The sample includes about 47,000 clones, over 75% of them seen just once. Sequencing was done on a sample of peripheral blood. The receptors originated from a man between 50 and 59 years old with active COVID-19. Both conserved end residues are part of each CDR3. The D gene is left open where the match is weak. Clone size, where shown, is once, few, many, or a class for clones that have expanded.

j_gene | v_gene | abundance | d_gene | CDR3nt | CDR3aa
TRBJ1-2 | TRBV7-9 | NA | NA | TGTGCCAGCAGCTTAACAGGGAGCTATGGCTACACCTTC | CASSLTGSYGYTF
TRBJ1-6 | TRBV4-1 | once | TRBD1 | TGCGCCAGCAGCCTACGACAGGGGAATAATTCACCCCTCCACTTT | CASSLRQGNNSPLHF
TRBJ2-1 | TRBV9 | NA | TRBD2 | TGTGCCAGCAGCGAGCCGGTAGCGGGGGGCAGTTCCTACAATGAGCAGTTCTTC | CASSEPVAGGSSYNEQFF
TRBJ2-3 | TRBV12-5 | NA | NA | TGTGCTAGTGCCCTAAGGGGAATTACGCAGTATTTT | CASALRGITQYF
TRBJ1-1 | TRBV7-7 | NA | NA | TGTGCTAGCAGTTCTAACTTGAACACTGAAGCTTTCTTT | CASSSNLNTEAFF
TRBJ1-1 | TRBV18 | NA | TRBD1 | TGTGCCAGCTCAGGAACAGGGGGCCGGAACACTGAAGCTTTCTTT | CASSGTGGRNTEAFF
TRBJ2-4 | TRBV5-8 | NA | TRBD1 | TGTGCCAGCAACACGGACAGGGGGCTTGACATTCAGTACTTC | CASNTDRGLDIQYF
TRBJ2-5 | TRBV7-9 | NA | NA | TGTGCCAGCAGCGTGACTACGGGTGGAGAGACCCAGTACTTC | CASSVTTGGETQYF
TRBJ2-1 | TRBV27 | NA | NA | TGTGCCAGCAGTATCGGGGGAAGGTCCTACAATGAGCAGTTCTTC | CASSIGGRSYNEQFF
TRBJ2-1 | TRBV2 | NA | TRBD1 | TGTGCCAGCAGTTGGCAGGGGGCTAATGAGCAGTTCTTC | CASSWQGANEQFF
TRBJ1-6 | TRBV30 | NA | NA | TGTGCCTGTTTGAATCGGGAGGGCAGCCTTTCACCCCTCCACTTT | CACLNREGSLSPLHF
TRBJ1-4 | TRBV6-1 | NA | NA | TGTGCCAGCAGTGAAGCGCCGGGAAATGAAAAACTGTTTTTT | CASSEAPGNEKLFF
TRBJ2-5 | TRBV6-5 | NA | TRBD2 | TGTGCCAGCAGAGGACTAGCGGGAGTAGAGACCCAGTACTTC | CASRGLAGVETQYF
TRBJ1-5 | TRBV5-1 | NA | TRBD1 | TGCGCCAGCAGCTTGGGGGACAGGGGGACGAATCAGCCCCAGCATTTT | CASSLGDRGTNQPQHF
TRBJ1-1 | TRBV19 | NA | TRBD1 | TGTGCCAGTTCCACAGGGGACCCTAACACTGAAGCTTTCTTT | CASSTGDPNTEAFF
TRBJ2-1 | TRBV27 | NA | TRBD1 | TGTGCCAGCAGTTTGTATGGGACAGGCCAGAATTACAATGAGCAGTTCTTC | CASSLYGTGQNYNEQFF
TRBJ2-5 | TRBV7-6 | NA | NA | TGTGCCAGCAGCTTAGAATTAGTACCCCAAGAGACCCAGTACTTC | CASSLELVPQETQYF
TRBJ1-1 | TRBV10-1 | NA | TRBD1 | TGCGCCAGCAGGGACAGGGGTAGGACTGAAGCTTTCTTT | CASRDRGRTEAFF
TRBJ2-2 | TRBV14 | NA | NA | TGTGCCAGCAGCCAAGATCTCGGAGATTCGAACACCGGGGAGCTGTTTTTT | CASSQDLGDSNTGELFF